This T cell receptor (beta chain) came from a study of blood T cell repertoires in COVID-19. About the research overall: Material from acute and convalescent COVID-19 was sourced from the United States, Italy and Spain. Sources were T cells, B-cell-depleted T cells, or PBMCs; the material itself was cDNA or gDNA.

This CDR3 comprises 14 residues. Germline V lookup: CDR1 SGHRS, CDR2 YFSETQ. V shed 2 bases and J shed 2 bases, with 10 bases lying between them. Under the authors' procedure: Amplification of reference gene primers was used by the study to estimate nucleated cell counts. Measured with immunoSEQ multiplex PCR; TCRdb has only the in-frame clones, and not every one. The V and J calls and clone size are taken from that table; D and trimming were inferred from the DNA. The sample contains 200,000 to 250,000 clones, approximately 86% of which appear only once. As concerns this clone: Distinct nucleotide sequences in the sample also encode this CDR3.

This sequence joins TRBV5-1 and TRBJ2-5; possible D gene TRBD1, 5 bases. The sample was peripheral blood. This sequence was found in an elderly woman with active or convalescent COVID-19. CDR3 amino acids: CASSFGQGQETQYF. In DNA form, the CDR3 reads TGCGCCAGCAGCTTCGGACAAGGACAAGAGACCCAGTACTTC.